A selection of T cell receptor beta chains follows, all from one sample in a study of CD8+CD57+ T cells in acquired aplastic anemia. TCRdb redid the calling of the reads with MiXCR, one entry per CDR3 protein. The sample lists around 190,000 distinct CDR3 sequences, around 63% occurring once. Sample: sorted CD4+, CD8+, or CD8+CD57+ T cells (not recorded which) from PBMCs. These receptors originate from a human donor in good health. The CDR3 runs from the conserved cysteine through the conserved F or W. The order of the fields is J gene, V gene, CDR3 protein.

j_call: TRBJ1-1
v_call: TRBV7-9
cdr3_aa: CASSRGPGQVNEAFF

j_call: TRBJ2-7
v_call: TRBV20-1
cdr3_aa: CSAIAGGPNEQYF

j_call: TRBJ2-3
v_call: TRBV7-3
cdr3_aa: CASSFWEADTQYF

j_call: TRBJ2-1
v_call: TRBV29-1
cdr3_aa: CSVVVHEQFF

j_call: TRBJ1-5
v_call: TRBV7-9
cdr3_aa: CASSPRRGQGQRNQPQHF

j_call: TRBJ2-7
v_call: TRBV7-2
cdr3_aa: CASSSARSKKAYEQYF

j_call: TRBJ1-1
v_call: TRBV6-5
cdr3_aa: CASSYSEIGTEAFF

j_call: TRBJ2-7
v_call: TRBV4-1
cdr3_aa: CASSQQSGHLYEQYF

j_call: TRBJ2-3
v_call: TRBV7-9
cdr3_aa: CASSPPRYSGKSTDTQYF

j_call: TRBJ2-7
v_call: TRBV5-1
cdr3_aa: CASSQRPGQEIEQYF

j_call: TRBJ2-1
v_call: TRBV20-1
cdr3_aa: CSASGTPDRYNEQFF

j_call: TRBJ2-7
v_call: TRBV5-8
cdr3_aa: CASSHGGGQNEQYF

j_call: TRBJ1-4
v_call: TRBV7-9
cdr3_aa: CASSLDEKLFF

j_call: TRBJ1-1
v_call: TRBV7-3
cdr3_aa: CASSPTASTEAFF

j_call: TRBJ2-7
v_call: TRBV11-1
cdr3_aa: CASSPGTGGGYEQYF

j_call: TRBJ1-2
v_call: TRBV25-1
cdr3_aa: CASSRGQGGNYGYTF

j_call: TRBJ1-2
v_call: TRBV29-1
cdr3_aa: CSVEANLRGSGYTF

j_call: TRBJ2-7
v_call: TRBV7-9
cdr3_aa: CASTAGGQSSYEQYF

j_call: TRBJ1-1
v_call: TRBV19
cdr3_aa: CASSPQGGRTEAFF

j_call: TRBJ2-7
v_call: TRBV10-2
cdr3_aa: CASSDDSYEQYF

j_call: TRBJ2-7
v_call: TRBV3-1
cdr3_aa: CASSWEDRDTYEQYF

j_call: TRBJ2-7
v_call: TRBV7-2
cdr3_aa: CASITLAGGYEQYF

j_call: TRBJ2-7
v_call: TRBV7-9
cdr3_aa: CASSFGGLAGERYEQYF

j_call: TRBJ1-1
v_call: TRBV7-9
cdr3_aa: CASSEEVNTEAFF

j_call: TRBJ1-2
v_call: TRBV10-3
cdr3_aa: CAISEPGQGDGYTF

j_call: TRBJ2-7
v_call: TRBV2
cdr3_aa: CASRPGDSYEQYF

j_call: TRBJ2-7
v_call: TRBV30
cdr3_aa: CAWSGPRGIYEQYF

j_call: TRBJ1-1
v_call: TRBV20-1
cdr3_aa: CSAVDVGTEAFF

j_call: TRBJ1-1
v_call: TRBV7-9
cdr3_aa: CASSFNRGTEAFF

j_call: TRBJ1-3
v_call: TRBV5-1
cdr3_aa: CASSLDEGGSGNTIYF

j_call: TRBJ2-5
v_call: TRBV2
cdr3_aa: CARDTLGETQYF

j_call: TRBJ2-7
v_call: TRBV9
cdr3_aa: CASSVEGGGYEQYF

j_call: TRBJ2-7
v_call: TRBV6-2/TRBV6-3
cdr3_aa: CASSSLSPYEQYF

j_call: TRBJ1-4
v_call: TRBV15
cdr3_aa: CARVVRTDNEKLFF

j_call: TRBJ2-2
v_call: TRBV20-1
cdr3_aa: CSATHTGELFF

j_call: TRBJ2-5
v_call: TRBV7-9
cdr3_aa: CASSLVAATAPYF

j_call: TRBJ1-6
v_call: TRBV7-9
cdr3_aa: CASSLDRDSYNSPLHF

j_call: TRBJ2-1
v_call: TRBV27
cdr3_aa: CASSLSSGRGDEQFF

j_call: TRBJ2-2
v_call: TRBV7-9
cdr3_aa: CSGLVGTGELFF

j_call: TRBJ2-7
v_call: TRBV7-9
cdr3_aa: CAGGPGEGGPYEQYF

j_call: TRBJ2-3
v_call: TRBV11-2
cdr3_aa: CASSLSPNNEQYF

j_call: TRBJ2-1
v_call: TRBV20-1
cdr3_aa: CSASGSYNEQFF

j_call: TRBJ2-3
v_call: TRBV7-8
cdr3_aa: CASSPGTSGSLTEADTQYF

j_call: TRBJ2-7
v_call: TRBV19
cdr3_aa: CASSRYRDLSYEQYF

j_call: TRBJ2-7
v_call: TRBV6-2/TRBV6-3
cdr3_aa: CASSSGDWRYEQYF

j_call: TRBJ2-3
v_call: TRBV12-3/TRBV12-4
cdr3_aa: CASSSSRGPDTDTQYF

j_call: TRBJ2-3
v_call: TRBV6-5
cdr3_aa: CASSYSTVGQGRADTQYF

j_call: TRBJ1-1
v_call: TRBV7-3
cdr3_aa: CASSLDGQGEAFF

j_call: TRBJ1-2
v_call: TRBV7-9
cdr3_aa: CASSLGSVGYTF

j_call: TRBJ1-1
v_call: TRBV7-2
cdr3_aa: CASSEPGRRRNTEAFF

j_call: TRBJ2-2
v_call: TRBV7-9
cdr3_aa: CASSISGMNTGELFF

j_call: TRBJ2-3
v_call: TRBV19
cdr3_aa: CASSYLPGGTDTQYF

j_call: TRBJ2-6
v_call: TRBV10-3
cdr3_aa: CAISDSGAGANVLTF

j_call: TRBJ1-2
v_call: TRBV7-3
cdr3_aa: CASSPGTAYGYTF

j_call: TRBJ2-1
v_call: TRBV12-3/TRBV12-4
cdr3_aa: CASTSPRGGEFF

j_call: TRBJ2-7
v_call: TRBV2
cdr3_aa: CASSPTPDRLAVNEQYF

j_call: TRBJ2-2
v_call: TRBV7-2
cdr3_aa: CASRETGANTGELFF